One and the same sample provided the 13 T cell receptor beta chains below, sequenced in a study of OX40 agonist ivuxolimab in advanced cancers. The repertoire was sequenced with immunoSEQ multiplex PCR; TCRdb's copy has only in-frame clones and lacks some. Of 55,000 to 85,000 clones listed, 80% to 90% were seen once; the top ten hold over 2.5%. The sample here was CD4+ or CD8+ T cells sorted from blood, taken in a trial of the OX40 agonist ivuxolimab. Every receptor here comes from an adult with an advanced solid tumor such as melanoma, head and neck, liver or kidney cancer.

The chain carries TRBV2 and TRBJ2-5; D uncertain. CDR1 is SNHLY, CDR2 FYNNEI, per germline. CDR3 length equals 12 residues. V gave up 5 bases and J gave up 4 bases, with 8 bases separating them. The CDR3 region is CASSISSETQYF. The CDR3 DNA sequence: TGTGCCAGCAGTATTAGCTCAGAGACCCAGTACTTC.

This chain uses TRBV5-1 with TRBJ1-1; 7 bases are a match to TRBD1. The CDR3 length is 14 residues. CDR1 and CDR2 (germline): SGHRS, YFSETQ. Unmatched junction bases numbered 7, after V lost 4 bases and J lost 4 bases. The CDR3 region has the DNA TGCGCCAGCAGCCTGGGGACAGAGGGCACTGAAGCTTTCTTT. Encoded protein: CASSLGTEGTEAFF.

CDR3 nucleotide sequence: TGTGCCAGTAGGGGTCTTGGGGGCCCCTACGAGCAGTACTTC. It yields the protein CASRGLGGPYEQYF. This chain uses TRBV19 with TRBJ2-7; possible D gene TRBD1, 6 bases. CDR3 size: 14 residues. Trimming cost V 6 bases and J 2 bases, with 14 bases left between them. Germline V CDR1 and CDR2: LNHDA, SQIVND (reference sequence).

The J gene is TRBJ1-2, the V gene TRBV4-2, with 9 bases that match TRBD1. Germline CDR1 reads LGHNA; CDR2 reads YNFKEQ. This CDR3 has 15 residues. V lost 5 bases to trimming and J lost 7 bases; unmatched junction nucleotides: 11. CDR3 in DNA: TGTGCCAGCAGCTCTAGGGACAGGGCACTTGGTGGCTACACCTTC. Translating it yields CASSSRDRALGGYTF.

This clone has only one observation. V is TRBV7-2 and J is TRBJ2-7; 10 bases match TRBD2. With V trimmed by 8 bases and J by 6 bases, 10 bases remained unmatched. Looked up from germline, CDR1 is SGHTA and CDR2 is FQGNSA. The CDR3 is 14 residues long. The DNA of the CDR3 is TGTGCCAGCGCCAGAGGACTAGCGGAGACCGAGCAGTACTTC. Translating it yields CASARGLAETEQYF.

This chain links TRBV28 with TRBJ1-2, with D uncertain. Germline-derived CDR1 and CDR2 are MDHEN and SYDVKM. The CDR3 contains 15 residues. V was cut by 6 bases and J by 2 bases, with 16 bases left in between. Here the CDR3 reads CASSPALTGNYGYTF. CDR3 nucleotide sequence: TGTGCCAGCAGCCCAGCCTTAACGGGGAACTATGGCTACACCTTC.

This chain joins TRBV5-5 and TRBJ2-7; D remains ambiguous. The CDR3 totals 14 residues. The germline V gene encodes CDR1 SGHKS and CDR2 YYEKEE (reference sequence). V was cut by 6 bases and J by 2 bases, with 15 bases left in between. The CDR3: CASTESVSPYEQYF. The CDR3 DNA sequence: TGTGCCAGCACCGAGTCAGTTAGCCCCTACGAGCAGTACTTC.

The CDR3 reads CASSSGTPIGNEQFF. The CDR3 DNA reads as TGTGCCAGCAGCTCCGGGACTCCTATTGGCAATGAGCAGTTCTTC. The chain uses TRBV11-2 and TRBJ2-1; possible D gene TRBD2, 6 bases. The CDR3 totals 15 residues. V lost 4 bases and J lost 6, with 16 bases in between. CDR1 is SGHAT and CDR2 is FQNNGV in the germline V gene.

This chain uses TRBV28 with TRBJ2-7, with 7 bases that match TRBD1. V lost 6 bases to trimming and J lost 3 bases; unmatched junction nucleotides: 20. Germline V lookup: CDR1 MDHEN, CDR2 SYDVKM. This CDR3 region has 18 residues. The CDR3 region has the DNA TGTGCCAGCAGCTTGACGTTTGGGTCGACAGGGTTCAGCTACGAGCAGTACTTC. Its translation is CASSLTFGSTGFSYEQYF.

CDR3 in DNA: TGTGCCAGCAGTTCCGTAGGCACTGAAGCTTTCTTT. Encoded protein: CASSSVGTEAFF. The J gene is TRBJ1-1, the V gene TRBV28, with D hard to call. CDR1 is MDHEN and CDR2 is SYDVKM in the germline V gene. The V gene lost 4 bases and the J gene lost 4 bases, with 7 bases spanning the gap. The CDR3 has 12 residues.

This clone was recorded once. This chain joins TRBV28 and TRBJ1-4; possibly TRBD1 for D (5 bases). V was cut by 3 bases and J by 8 bases, with 19 bases left in between. There are 16 residues in the CDR3. Looked up from germline, CDR1 is MDHEN and CDR2 is SYDVKM. The CDR3 bases are TGTGCCAGCAGTTTCATTAGCGGGACGGCGGAAGAAAAACTGTTTTTT. This sequence encodes CASSFISGTAEEKLFF.

This clone appeared a single time. The rearrangement links TRBV7-2 to TRBJ1-2, with D tentatively TRBD1 (6 bases). This CDR3 is 12 amino acids long. Germline CDR1 SGHTA, CDR2 FQGNSA. Trimming pared 0 bases from V and 12 bases from J, leaving 11 bases between. The CDR3 loop reads CASSLAGGRDTF. CDR3 DNA sequence: TGTGCCAGCAGCTTAGCTGGGGGGCGCGACACCTTC.

This chain links TRBV7-9 with TRBJ2-3; no clear D. The CDR3 extends over 14 amino acids. The germline V gene encodes CDR1 SEHNR and CDR2 FQNEAQ (reference sequence). Trimming left V 4 bases short and J 0 bases short, with 8 bases between. CDR3 amino acids: CASSSVSSTDTQYF. CDR3 nucleotide sequence: TGTGCCAGCAGCTCCGTTTCCAGCACAGATACGCAGTATTTT.